The sequence of this TCR beta chain was determined in a study of T cell repertoires in cytomegalovirus infection. Study as a whole: Newly reported HLA-C-restricted and thoroughly characterized HLA-B-restricted CMV epitopes were employed.

TCRdb passed the reads through MiXCR, listing each CDR3 protein once. There are tens of thousands of distinct CDR3 sequences in the sample; around 20% occur only once, and 26% lies in the top ten. Turning to this clonotype: Antigen unknown.

V shed 4 bases, J shed 4 bases, and the junction held 4 bases outside the gene matches. Germline V CDR1 and CDR2: LNHDA, SQIVND (reference sequence). The CDR3 spans 15 residues. The rearrangement joins TRBV19 to TRBJ1-2; 12 bases agree with TRBD1. The starting material was CD8+ T cells from cultured PBMCs, obtained from culture after CMV antigen stimulation. The TCR comes from a human donor in good health (CMV status not recorded). Some clones in this sample may be carry-over from other donors' samples. The DNA of the CDR3 is TGTGCCAGTAGTACGGGACAGGGGGCAGGCTATGGCTACACCTTC. Protein: CASSTGQGAGYGYTF.